Each of the 25 T cell receptor beta chains below was sequenced from the same sample in a study of control samples from healthy donors and cancer patients. The data were produced by immunoSEQ multiplex PCR, yet TCRdb's version contains in-frame clones alone and is incomplete. In the table there are about 170,000 clones, approximately 92% of which are singletons. The sequencing input was blood. The receptor source for this set is a woman in her fifties or sixties in good health.

The chain links TRBV6-5 to TRBJ1-3, with 7 positions matching TRBD1. J was trimmed by 2 bases and V by 5 bases; bases with no gene match: 3. CDR3 length: 14 amino acids. Germline V gene lookup returns CDR1 MNHEY and CDR2 SVGAGI. The CDR3 sequence is CASSPTGTGNTIYF. The CDR3 DNA reads as TGTGCCAGCAGTCCGACAGGGACTGGAAACACCATATATTTT.

This clone was detected only a few times. This chain's CDR3 is CASSLEQGPYYEQYF. The CDR3 DNA reads TGTGCCAGCAGCTTAGAACAAGGGCCGTACTACGAGCAGTACTTC. The V gene is TRBV7-2, the J gene TRBJ2-7; D unresolved. The V and J ends lost 1 base and 3 bases respectively, with 13 bases between them. This CDR3 contains 15 residues. Per the germline V gene, CDR1 is SGHTA and CDR2 is FQGNSA.

This clone was seen once. The chain couples TRBV6-5 to TRBJ1-1; 9 bases map to TRBD1. J gave up 4 bases and V 6 bases, and 9 bases lay outside the gene matches. Per the germline V gene, CDR1 is MNHEY and CDR2 is SVGAGI. The CDR3 consists of 15 residues. Here the CDR3 DNA reads TGTGCCAGCAGAGCACAGGGGGCGCGAATCACTGAAGCTTTCTTT. As protein: CASRAQGARITEAFF.

V and J are TRBV30 and TRBJ2-5; 9 bases fit TRBD2. The CDR3 covers 14 residues. CDR1 and CDR2 from the germline V gene are GTSNPN and SVGIG (reference sequence). Unmatched junction bases numbered 5, after V lost 2 bases and J lost 4 bases. CDR3 sequence (DNA): TGTGCCTGGAGTCCGCGGGGGGGCCGAGAGACCCAGTACTTC. Translating gives CAWSPRGGRETQYF. The complete variable domain, with remaining parts taken from reference TRBV30 and TRBJ2-5, reads SQTIHQWPATLVQPVGSPLSLECTVEGTSNPNLYWYRQAAGRGLQLLFYSVGIGQISSEVPQNLSASRPQDRQFILSSKKLLLSDSGFYLCAWSPRGGRETQYFGPGTRLLVL.

The chain combines TRBV10-3 with TRBJ2-3; 7 bases fit TRBD2. Trimming took 11 bases from V and 4 from J; bases not matched to a gene: 15. Germline values: CDR1 ENHRY, CDR2 SYGVKD. The CDR3 is 15 amino acids. The CDR3 DNA reads as TGTGCCGCCCGCGCGCCGGGACTACCGCCAGATACGCAGTATTTT. Its translation is CAARAPGLPPDTQYF.

The V and J genes are TRBV5-4 and TRBJ1-5; no reliable D call. Per the germline V gene, CDR1 is SGHNT and CDR2 is YYREEE (reference sequence). This CDR3 spans 13 amino acids. Between the trimmed V and J ends, which lost 0 bases and 7 bases, there was a span of 8 bases. The CDR3 here is CASSLESGQPQHF. CDR3 DNA sequence: TGTGCCAGCAGCTTGGAGTCTGGGCAGCCCCAGCATTTT.

V gene TRBV6-5 combines with J gene TRBJ1-1, with D perhaps TRBD1 (5 bases). Trimming removed 5 bases at V and 1 base at J, with 14 bases between. The CDR3 spans 15 residues. CDR1 is MNHEY, CDR2 SVGAGI, per germline. Here the CDR3 reads CASSQTELWNTEAFF. The CDR3 region has the DNA TGTGCCAGCAGTCAGACAGAATTGTGGAACACTGAAGCTTTCTTT.

The rearrangement links TRBV6-4 to TRBJ2-3; TRBD1 is a possible D gene (5 bases). V dropped 2 bases and J dropped 3 bases, with 12 bases sitting between them. CDR3 length equals 15 residues. Germline CDR1 reads MRHNA; CDR2 reads SNTAGT. The CDR3 loop reads CASSDQAGMTDTQYF. CDR3 in DNA: TGTGCCAGCAGTGACCAGGCAGGGATGACAGATACGCAGTATTTT.

This chain connects TRBV11-2 to TRBJ2-3; D not resolved. Germline CDR1 is SGHAT and CDR2 is FQNNGV. The CDR3 is 17 amino acids. V dropped 1 base and J dropped 3 bases, with 17 bases sitting between them. CDR3 sequence (DNA): TGTGCCAGCAGCTTAGGACTGGGCACCTACTTGACAGATACGCAGTATTTT. Encoded protein: CASSLGLGTYLTDTQYF.

The rearrangement uses TRBV6-6 and TRBJ1-2, with a weak D call TRBD1 (6 bases). This CDR3 spans 12 amino acids. Between the trimmed V and J ends, which lost 4 bases and 8 bases, there was a span of 11 bases. Germline assignment: CDR1 MNHNY and CDR2 SVGAGI (reference sequence). CDR3 amino acids: CASSSYRDGYTF. The CDR3, as DNA: TGTGCCAGCAGTTCCTACAGGGACGGCTACACCTTC.

DNA for the CDR3: TGTGCCAGCAGCTCCGCGCTAGGGCCCTACGAGCAGTACTTC. Its protein product is CASSSALGPYEQYF. The chain recombines TRBV11-3 with TRBJ2-7; D uncertain. This CDR3 has 14 amino acids. Germline loops: CDR1 SGHNT, CDR2 YENEEA. Deletions cut 4 bases from V and 2 bases from J, with 12 bases between.

V usage is TRBV11-2 and J usage is TRBJ1-6; D may be TRBD1 (6 bases). Germline assignment: CDR1 SGHAT and CDR2 FQNNGV. The CDR3 spans 15 residues. Deletions cut 7 bases from V and 7 bases from J, with 17 bases between. The CDR3 DNA is TGTGCCAGCACCCCGGGGGGACACGCGAATTCACCCCTCCACTTT. Its protein is CASTPGGHANSPLHF.

This clone was observed once. The chain links TRBV19 to TRBJ2-7; D ambiguous. Deletions cut 2 bases from V and 3 bases from J, with 8 bases between. This CDR3 has 13 residues. The germline V gene encodes CDR1 LNHDA and CDR2 SQIVND (reference sequence). In DNA form, the CDR3 reads TGTGCCAGTAGTATACGCGGTGGCTACGAGCAGTACTTC. Translated, it gives CASSIRGGYEQYF.

V gene TRBV5-5 combines with J gene TRBJ1-1; TRBD1 agrees at 8 bases. The V gene end was trimmed by 4 bases and the J gene end by 7 bases; junction bases not matched to a gene: 6. The CDR3 extends over 13 amino acids. CDR1 is SGHKS and CDR2 is YYEKEE in the germline V gene (reference sequence). The CDR3 bases are TGTGCCAGCAGCCGCAGGGGGCTTGGTGAAGCTTTCTTT. Encoded protein: CASSRRGLGEAFF.

The chain joins TRBV18 to TRBJ1-1, with 7 bases aligning to TRBD1. V lost 5 bases and J lost 1; bases outside the gene matches: 7. The CDR3 is made up of 15 amino acids. CDR1 and CDR2 (germline): KGHSH, LQKENI. The CDR3 coding sequence is TGTGCCAGCTCATCGGCAGGGGGGACGAACACTGAAGCTTTCTTT. Its protein is CASSSAGGTNTEAFF.

The J gene is TRBJ1-1, the V gene TRBV5-1, with 7 bases fitting TRBD1. CDR1 and CDR2 (germline): SGHRS, YFSETQ. This CDR3 contains 12 residues. V lost 3 bases to trimming and J lost 7 bases; unmatched junction nucleotides: 3. The CDR3 loop is CASSWGDSEAFF. In DNA, the CDR3 is TGCGCCAGCAGCTGGGGGGACAGTGAAGCTTTCTTT.

The chain has TRBV25-1 and TRBJ1-5; perhaps TRBD1 as D (5 bases). The ends were cut back, 6 bases at V and 3 bases at J, with 12 bases in the middle. The CDR3 runs to 14 residues. CDR1 and CDR2 (germline): MGHDK, SYGVNS. The CDR3: CASSVQETNQPQHF. For the CDR3, the DNA is TGTGCCAGCAGCGTACAGGAAACCAATCAGCCCCAGCATTTT. Combining the CDR3 with reference TRBV25-1 and TRBJ1-5 gives the whole variable domain EADIYQTPRYLVIGTGKKITLECSQTMGHDKMYWYQQDPGMELHLIHYSYGVNSTEKGDLSSESTVSRIRTEHFPLTLESARPSHTSQYLCASSVQETNQPQHFGDGTRLSIL.

V usage is TRBV6-2 or TRBV6-3 and J usage is TRBJ2-3; possibly TRBD2 for D (6 bases). The V end was cut by 5 bases, the J end by 5 bases, with 14 bases between. This CDR3 is built from 14 residues. Per the germline V gene, CDR1 is MNHEY and CDR2 is SVGEGT. For the CDR3, the DNA is TGTGCCAGCAGTGATCCGGGACTCCTAGATACGCAGTATTTT. It is translated as CASSDPGLLDTQYF.

The J gene is TRBJ1-5, the V gene TRBV13, with a tentative D call TRBD1 (5 bases). The germline V and J ends were trimmed by 5 bases and 4 bases, with 18 bases remaining between them. CDR1 is PRHDT, CDR2 FYEKMQ, per germline (reference sequence). The CDR3 extends over 16 amino acids. CDR3 nucleotides: TGTGCCAGCAGCGATAGCCGGGGGGGGTTAAATCAGCCCCAGCATTTT. Amino acids: CASSDSRGGLNQPQHF.

The CDR3 here is CASSLGTDNGYTF. The CDR3, as DNA: TGTGCCAGCAGTTTAGGGACAGACAATGGCTACACCTTC. The chain has TRBV12-3 or TRBV12-4 and TRBJ1-2; D perhaps matches TRBD1 (6 bases). Deletions cut 1 base from V and 6 bases from J, with 9 bases between. This CDR3 is built from 13 residues.

This chain connects TRBV5-4 to TRBJ1-5; D is perhaps TRBD1 (6 bases). Germline V gene lookup returns CDR1 SGHNT and CDR2 YYREEE (reference sequence). Trimming shortened V by 0 bases and J by 3 bases, and 10 bases separated the two germline ends. CDR3 length equals 15 residues. CDR3 in DNA: TGTGCCAGCAGCTTGGGCACAGGGTACAATCAGCCCCAGCATTTT. Translated, it gives CASSLGTGYNQPQHF.

This sequence joins TRBV18 and TRBJ1-2; TRBD1 is a possible D gene (6 bases). Germline CDR1 reads KGHSH; CDR2 reads LQKENI. Trimming cost V 8 bases and J 6 bases, with 19 bases left between them. The CDR3 is made up of 14 amino acids. The CDR3 spells CASGPSAGANGYTF. DNA for the CDR3: TGTGCCAGCGGTCCAAGTGCGGGGGCAAATGGCTACACCTTC.

This chain uses TRBV6-2 or TRBV6-3 with TRBJ1-5; D unclear. The CDR3 runs 15 residues. Trimming cost V 0 bases and J 4 bases, with 10 bases left between them. Germline V gene lookup returns CDR1 MNHEY and CDR2 SVGEGT. In DNA form, the CDR3 reads TGTGCCAGCAGTTACTCGATACTGAGGAATCAGCCCCAGCATTTT. It codes for CASSYSILRNQPQHF.

This chain joins TRBV3-1 (or the pseudogene TRBV3-2) and TRBJ2-6, with 11 bases that match TRBD1. The V gene's germline CDR1 is LGHDT and CDR2 YNNKEL (reference sequence). The CDR3 consists of 16 residues. V dropped 5 bases and J dropped 1; count of bases not matched to a gene: 1. CDR3 protein: CASSGQGASGANVLTF. CDR3 nucleotides: TGTGCCAGCAGCGGACAGGGGGCTTCTGGGGCCAACGTCCTGACTTTC.

The rearrangement joins TRBV14 to TRBJ1-5; TRBD1 matches at 9 bases. With 6 bases clipped from V and 4 bases from J, the junction kept 4 bases outside the gene matches. The CDR3 totals 14 residues. CDR1 is SGHDN, CDR2 FVKESK, per germline. Here the CDR3 DNA reads TGTGCCAGCAGTGTAGGACAGGGGAATCAGCCCCAGCATTTT. Translated: CASSVGQGNQPQHF.